The clone carrying this TCR beta chain appeared many times. The sample comes from a study of T cells after yellow fever vaccination. This CDR3 is 14 amino acids long. The germline gives CDR1 SGHTA, CDR2 FQGNSA. The V end lost 1 base, the J end lost 0 bases, and 6 bases lay between the germline ends. The authors made TCR cDNA by 5'RACE template switching, adding a universal primer site and UMIs. One entry per CDR3 protein, called by TCRdb with MiXCR from the 5' RACE reads. The sample lists 46,000 or so distinct CDR3 sequences, around 6.4% occurring once. This chain connects TRBV7-2 to TRBJ1-1, with D perhaps TRBD1 (5 bases). Sequencing used PBMCs, either bulk or a sorted T-cell subset (CD4+, CD8+, memory, or dextramer-sorted; not recorded which), obtained 45 days after the yellow fever booster vaccination. The TCR was taken from a man between 25 and 39 years old who received the YFV17D yellow fever vaccine. The CDR3 reads CASSLGGVNTEAFF. The DNA for the CDR3 is TGTGCCAGCAGCTTAGGGGGGGTGAACACTGAAGCTTTCTTT.